This T cell receptor beta chain was captured in a study of T cell changes during pregnancy in multiple sclerosis. CDR1 SGHDN and CDR2 FVKESK come from the germline V gene. Trimming took 1 base from V and 4 from J, leaving 10 bases between them. This CDR3 region has 15 residues. Libraries were prepared by immunoSEQ multiplex PCR; TCRdb keeps only in-frame clonotypes and omits some of them. This sample carries 45,000 to 60,000 clones, about nine tenths of them seen once, and the ten largest clones take 3%. The starting material was CD8+ T cells from peripheral blood mononuclear cells, obtained before pregnancy. The chain couples TRBV14 to TRBJ1-4; D may be TRBD1 (5 bases). The sequence derives from a female donor with multiple sclerosis, enrolled in a pregnancy study. This CDR3 is CASSQGGDSNEKLFF. In DNA form, the CDR3 reads TGTGCCAGCAGCCAAGGTGGAGACAGTAATGAAAAACTGTTTTTT.